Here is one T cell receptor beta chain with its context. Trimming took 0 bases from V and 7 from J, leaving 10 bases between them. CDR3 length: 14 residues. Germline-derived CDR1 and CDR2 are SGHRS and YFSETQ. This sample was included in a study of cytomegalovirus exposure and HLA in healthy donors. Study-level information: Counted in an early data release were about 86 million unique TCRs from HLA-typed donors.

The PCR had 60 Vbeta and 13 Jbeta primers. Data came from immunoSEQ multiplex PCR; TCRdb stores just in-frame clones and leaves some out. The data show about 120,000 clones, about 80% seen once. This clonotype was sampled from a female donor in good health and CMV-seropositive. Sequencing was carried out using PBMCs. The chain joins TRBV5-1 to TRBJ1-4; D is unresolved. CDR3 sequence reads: CASSLVPRAEKLFF. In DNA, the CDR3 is TGCGCCAGCAGCTTGGTACCGCGCGCTGAAAAACTGTTTTTT.